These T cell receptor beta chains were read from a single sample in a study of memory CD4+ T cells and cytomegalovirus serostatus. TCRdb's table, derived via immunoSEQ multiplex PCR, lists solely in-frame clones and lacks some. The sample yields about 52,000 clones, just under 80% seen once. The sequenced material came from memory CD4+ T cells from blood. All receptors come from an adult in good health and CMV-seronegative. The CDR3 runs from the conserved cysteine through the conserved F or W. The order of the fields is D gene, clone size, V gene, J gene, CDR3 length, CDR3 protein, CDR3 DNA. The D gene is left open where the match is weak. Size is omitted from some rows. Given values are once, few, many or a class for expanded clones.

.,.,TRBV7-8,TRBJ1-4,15,CASSLGHEGSEKLFF,TGTGCCAGCAGCTTAGGGCACGAGGGGAGTGAAAAACTGTTTTTT
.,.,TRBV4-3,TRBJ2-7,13,CASSPRDGYEQYF,TGCGCCAGCAGCCCCAGGGACGGCTACGAGCAGTACTTC
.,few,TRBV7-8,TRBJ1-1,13,CASSLGGRAEAFF,TGTGCCAGCAGCTTAGGAGGGAGGGCAGAAGCTTTCTTT
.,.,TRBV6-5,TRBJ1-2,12,CAISREVNGYTF,TGTGCCATCTCACGGGAAGTAAATGGCTACACCTTC
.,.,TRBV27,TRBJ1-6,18,CASSRVPIPGVGNSPLHF,TGTGCCAGCAGTCGTGTCCCTATTCCAGGGGTTGGTAATTCACCCCTCCACTTT
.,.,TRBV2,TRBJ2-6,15,CATGGLNSGANVLTF,TGTGCCACCGGGGGACTGAACTCTGGGGCCAACGTCCTGACTTTC
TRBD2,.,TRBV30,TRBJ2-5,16,CAWSSGVAGVKETQYF,TGTGCCTGGAGTTCTGGGGTAGCGGGGGTAAAAGAGACCCAGTACTTC
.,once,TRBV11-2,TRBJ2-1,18,CASSRPFRKRAAYNEQFF,TGTGCCAGCAGCCGCCCCTTTCGGAAAAGGGCTGCCTACAATGAGCAGTTCTTC
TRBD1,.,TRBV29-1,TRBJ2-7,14,CSVGGRTGLYEQYF,TGCAGCGTCGGGGGCCGGACAGGGCTGTACGAGCAGTACTTC
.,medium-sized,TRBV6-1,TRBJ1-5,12,CASSEGNEPQHF,TGTGCCAGCAGTGAAGGAAATGAGCCCCAGCATTTT
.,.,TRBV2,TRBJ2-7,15,CASSVIGPPNYEQYF,TGTGCCAGCAGTGTAATAGGACCCCCGAACTACGAGCAGTACTTC
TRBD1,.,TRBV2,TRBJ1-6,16,CASSRDRDPYNSPLHF,TGTGCCAGCAGTCGCGACAGGGACCCCTATAATTCACCCCTCCACTTT
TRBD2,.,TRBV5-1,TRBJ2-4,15,CASSLGSGGENIQYF,TGCGCCAGCAGCTTGGGGAGCGGGGGGGAAAACATTCAGTACTTC
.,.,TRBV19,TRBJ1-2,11,CASSLRGDYTF,TGTGCCAGTAGTCTCCGTGGGGACTACACCTTC
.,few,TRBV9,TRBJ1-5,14,CASSGGMGNQPQHF,TGTGCCAGCAGCGGGGGGATGGGCAATCAGCCCCAGCATTTT
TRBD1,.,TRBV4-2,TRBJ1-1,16,CASSLDGTGMNTEAFF,TGTGCCAGCAGCCTCGACGGGACAGGGATGAACACTGAAGCTTTCTTT
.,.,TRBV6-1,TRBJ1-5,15,CASSSQNRGNQPQHF,TGTGCCAGCAGTAGCCAGAACAGGGGCAATCAGCCCCAGCATTTT
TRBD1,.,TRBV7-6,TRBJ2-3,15,CASSRTDRGTDTQYF,TGTGCCAGCAGCCGGACAGACAGGGGCACAGATACGCAGTATTTT
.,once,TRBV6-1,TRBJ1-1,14,CASSAILTETEAFF,TGTGCCAGCAGTGCTATACTGACAGAAACTGAAGCTTTCTTT
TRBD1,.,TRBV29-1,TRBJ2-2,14,CSVEEDRVGGELFF,TGCAGCGTTGAGGAGGACAGGGTGGGCGGGGAGCTGTTTTTT
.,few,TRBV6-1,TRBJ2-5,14,CASHPTGGQETQYF,TGTGCCAGCCATCCCACTGGGGGCCAAGAGACCCAGTACTTC
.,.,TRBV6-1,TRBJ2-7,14,CASAISGYPYEQYF,TGTGCCAGCGCTATTTCAGGTTATCCCTACGAGCAGTACTTC
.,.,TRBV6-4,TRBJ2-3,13,CASSAQRGDTQYF,TGTGCCAGCAGTGCCCAACGCGGGGATACGCAGTATTTT
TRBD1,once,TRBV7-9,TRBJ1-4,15,CASSFSSGGAEKLFF,TGTGCCAGCAGCTTCAGTTCAGGGGGCGCGGAAAAACTGTTTTTT
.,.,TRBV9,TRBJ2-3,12,CASSVQTDTQYF,TGTGCCAGCAGCGTACAGACAGATACGCAGTATTTT
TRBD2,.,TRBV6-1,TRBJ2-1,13,CASSVVAGGPKFF,TGTGCCAGCAGTGTTGTAGCGGGGGGGCCGAAGTTCTTC
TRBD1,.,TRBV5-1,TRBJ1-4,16,CASSAGIRTGDEKLFF,TGCGCCAGCAGCGCTGGCATCCGGACAGGCGATGAAAAACTGTTTTTT
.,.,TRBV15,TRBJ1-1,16,CATSRAPGEGNTEAFF,TGTGCCACCAGCAGAGCCCCCGGGGAGGGGAACACTGAAGCTTTCTTT
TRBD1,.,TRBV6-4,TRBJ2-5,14,CASSDTDRGETQYF,TGTGCCAGCAGTGACACGGACAGGGGAGAGACCCAGTACTTC
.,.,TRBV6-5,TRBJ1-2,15,CASSLDVLPFRGYTF,TGTGCCAGCAGTTTGGACGTACTCCCATTCCGGGGCTACACCTTC
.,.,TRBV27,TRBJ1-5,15,CASSLTGLGNQPQHF,TGTGCCAGCAGTTTAACCGGATTAGGCAATCAGCCCCAGCATTTT
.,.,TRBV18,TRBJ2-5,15,CASSEKQRQQETQYF,TGTGCCAGCTCAGAGAAACAACGACAGCAAGAGACCCAGTACTTC
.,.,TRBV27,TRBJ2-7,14,CASRSGSYTYEQYF,TGTGCCAGCAGGTCGGGATCCTACACCTACGAGCAGTACTTC
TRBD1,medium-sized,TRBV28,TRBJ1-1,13,CASSTGGITKAFF,TGTGCCAGCAGTACAGGGGGCATTACTAAAGCTTTCTTT
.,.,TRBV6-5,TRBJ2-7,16,CASSYLGQLPSYEQYF,TGTGCCAGCAGTTATCTAGGACAGTTACCATCCTACGAGCAGTACTTC
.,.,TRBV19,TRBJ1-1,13,CASSIPRRSEAFF,TGTGCCAGTAGTATCCCCCGGCGGTCTGAAGCTTTCTTT
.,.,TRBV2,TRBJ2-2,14,CASSLDSYTGELFF,TGTGCCAGCAGTTTGGACAGCTACACCGGGGAGCTGTTTTTT
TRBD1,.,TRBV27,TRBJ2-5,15,CASSTRQGATEAQYF,TGTGCCAGCAGTACTCGACAGGGGGCCACGGAGGCCCAGTACTTC
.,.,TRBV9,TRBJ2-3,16,CASSARGGESTDTQYF,TGTGCCAGCAGCGCAAGGGGGGGGGAAAGCACAGATACGCAGTATTTT
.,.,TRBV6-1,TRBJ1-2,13,CASSLGGGLGYTF,TGTGCCAGCAGCCTCGGGGGGGGCCTTGGCTACACCTTC
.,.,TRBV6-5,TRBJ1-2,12,CASSYSGELYTF,TGTGCCAGCAGTTATAGTGGGGAGCTCTACACCTTC
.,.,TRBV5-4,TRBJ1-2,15,CASSQDAASVYGYTF,TGTGCCAGCAGCCAAGACGCGGCCAGTGTCTATGGCTACACCTTC
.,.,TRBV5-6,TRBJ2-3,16,CASSLVQNLGSDTQYF,TGTGCCAGCAGCTTGGTACAGAACCTAGGGTCAGATACGCAGTATTTT
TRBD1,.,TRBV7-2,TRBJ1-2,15,CASSPRGQANYGYTF,TGTGCCAGCAGCCCTCGGGGACAGGCGAACTATGGCTACACCTTC
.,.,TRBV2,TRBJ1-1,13,CASRIGQNTEAFF,TGTGCCAGCAGAATTGGACAGAACACTGAAGCTTTCTTT
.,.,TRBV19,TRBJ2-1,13,CASSVTALPTRFF,TGTGCCAGTAGTGTGACAGCCCTACCAACCCGGTTCTTC
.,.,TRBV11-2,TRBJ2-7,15,CASSRNRDATYEQYF,TGTGCCAGCAGCCGCAACCGGGACGCAACCTACGAGCAGTACTTC
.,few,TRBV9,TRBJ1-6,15,CASSVAPGVDSPLHF,TGTGCCAGCAGCGTAGCGCCAGGGGTGGATTCACCCCTCCACTTT